The 28 T cell receptor beta chains given below trace back to one sample, sequenced in a study of cytomegalovirus exposure and HLA in healthy donors. Primers: 60 Vbeta forward and 13 Jbeta reverse. Clones were read by immunoSEQ multiplex PCR, and TCRdb kept only the in-frame ones, dropping some. The sample holds 90,000 to 150,000 clones, about four fifths seen once. The specimen was PBMCs. Receptors originate from a woman aged 40 to 49 in good health and CMV-seronegative.

The chain has TRBV6-6 and TRBJ1-2; 10 bases line up with TRBD1. The CDR3 contains 15 residues. Germline V gene sequence: CDR1 MNHNY, CDR2 SVGAGI (reference sequence). Trimming cost V 4 bases and J 3 bases; bases outside gene matches: 5. CDR3 DNA sequence: TGTGCCAGCAGTTCCCGACAGGGGGCATACTATGGCTACACCTTC. This gives the protein CASSSRQGAYYGYTF.

The chain joins TRBV5-1 to TRBJ1-3; tentatively, D is TRBD1 (6 bases). From germline, CDR1 is SGHRS and CDR2 YFSETQ. This CDR3 is built from 15 residues. Trimming took 4 bases from V and 3 from J, leaving 14 bases between them. The CDR3 here is CASSLTGAYGNTIYF. The CDR3 DNA sequence: TGCGCCAGCAGCCTGACAGGAGCGTATGGAAACACCATATATTTT.

V gene TRBV4-2 combines with J gene TRBJ2-5; 9 nucleotides align to TRBD2. Germline lookup yields CDR1 LGHNA and CDR2 YNFKEQ. The CDR3 consists of 17 residues. The V segment lost 2 bases and the J segment 2 bases; nucleotides outside the gene matches: 9. Written as DNA, the CDR3 is TGTGCCAGCAGCCAACGGATGGCGGGAGGGCCGCAAGAGACCCAGTACTTC. The encoded protein is CASSQRMAGGPQETQYF.

This chain connects TRBV7-2 to TRBJ2-1; 10 nucleotides align to TRBD2. Germline V gives CDR1 SGHTA, CDR2 FQGNSA. The CDR3 runs 15 residues. The V gene end was trimmed by 5 bases and the J gene end by 7 bases; junction bases not matched to a gene: 8. The CDR3 here is CASSPPAGGPNEQFF. The CDR3 region has the DNA TGTGCCAGCAGCCCCCCAGCGGGAGGGCCGAATGAGCAGTTCTTC.

The DNA for the CDR3 is TGTGCCAGTAGTATTCGTGACAGTCCCGACAGTGAAGCTTTCTTT. Its translation: CASSIRDSPDSEAFF. V and J are TRBV19 and TRBJ1-1; D is perhaps TRBD1 (5 bases). Trimming pared 3 bases from V and 7 bases from J, leaving 18 bases between. Germline V lookup: CDR1 LNHDA, CDR2 SQIVND (reference sequence). The CDR3 is made up of 15 amino acids.

The chain is built from TRBV5-6 and TRBJ2-2, with 10 bases identical to TRBD2. Germline CDR1 is SGHDT and CDR2 is YYEEEE. The CDR3 sequence is 15 residues long. Trimming at V came to 2 bases and at J to 3 bases, leaving 1 base not matched to a gene. Here the CDR3 DNA reads TGTGCCAGCAGCTTACTAGCGGGGTACACCGGGGAGCTGTTTTTT. Translating gives CASSLLAGYTGELFF. The full variable domain, its missing parts supplied by reference TRBV5-6 and TRBJ2-2, is DAGVTQSPTHLIKTRGQQVTLRCSPKSGHDTVSWYQQALGQGPQFIFQYYEEEERQRGNFPDRFSGHQFPNYSSELNVNALLLGDSALYLCASSLLAGYTGELFFGEGSRLTVL.

The chain links TRBV10-2 to TRBJ2-7, with D perhaps matching TRBD1 (6 bases). Trimming stripped 5 bases from V and 2 bases from J, with 10 bases between. The CDR3 has 13 residues. Germline V lookup: CDR1 WSHSY, CDR2 SAAADI. The CDR3 nucleotides are TGCGCCAGCAGTCTGGGGGCCCCCTACGAGCAGTACTTC. It encodes CASSLGAPYEQYF.

The V and J genes are TRBV2 and TRBJ2-1; 7 positions match TRBD1. CDR3 length: 15 amino acids. CDR1 SNHLY and CDR2 FYNNEI come from the germline V gene. The junction had 7 bases not matched to a gene; V was cut back by 2 bases and J by 6 bases. CDR3 residues: CASSEPSPGGNEQFF. The CDR3 nucleotides are TGTGCCAGCAGTGAACCCTCCCCAGGGGGCAATGAGCAGTTCTTC. Variable domain in full (rest from reference TRBV2 and TRBJ2-1): EPEVTQTPSHQVTQMGQEVILRCVPISNHLYFYWYRQILGQKVEFLVSFYNNEISEKSEIFDDQFSVERPDGSNFTLKIRSTKLEDSAMYFCASSEPSPGGNEQFFGPGTRLTVL.

This chain uses TRBV13 with TRBJ2-7; 14 bases match TRBD2. The CDR3 is 20 amino acids. CDR1 is PRHDT and CDR2 is FYEKMQ in the germline V gene (reference sequence). Losses at the gene ends were 2 bases for V and 6 bases for J; bases not matched to a gene: 18. CDR3 sequence reads: CASSLTSPPGLAGGGSEQYF. DNA for the CDR3: TGTGCCAGCAGCTTAACCTCCCCACCTGGACTAGCGGGGGGCGGCAGCGAGCAGTACTTC.

V and J are TRBV11-2 and TRBJ2-3, with 10 bases matching TRBD2. Germline lookup yields CDR1 SGHAT and CDR2 FQNNGV. Trimming cost V 0 bases and J 5 bases; bases outside gene matches: 8. CDR3 length equals 17 residues. The CDR3, as DNA: TGTGCCAGCAGCTTAGATCTAACTAGCGGGGATGAAGATACGCAGTATTTT. As protein: CASSLDLTSGDEDTQYF.

The chain carries TRBV4-1 and TRBJ1-2; TRBD1 matches 9 bases. CDR1 and CDR2 (germline): MGHRA, YSYEKL. V shed 4 bases, J shed 3 bases, and the junction held 6 bases outside the gene matches. The CDR3 length is 15 residues. Here the CDR3 DNA reads TGCGCCAGCAGCCGCGGGACAGGGTCTGACTATGGCTACACCTTC. This sequence encodes CASSRGTGSDYGYTF.

The CDR3 DNA sequence: TGTGCCAGTAGTTTAAGGGGGAAGGCTGAAGCTTTCTTT. It encodes CASSLRGKAEAFF. This chain links TRBV19 with TRBJ1-1; D is possibly TRBD1 (6 bases). Trimming removed 5 bases at V and 6 bases at J, with 13 bases between. The V gene's germline CDR1 is LNHDA and CDR2 SQIVND (reference sequence). The CDR3 length is 13 residues.

V and J are TRBV5-6 and TRBJ2-5; no firm D call. This CDR3 has 14 amino acids. Germline V gives CDR1 SGHDT, CDR2 YYEEEE. V was trimmed by 0 bases and J by 0 bases, leaving 6 bases between them. The CDR3 loop reads CASSLVADQETQYF. CDR3 coding DNA: TGTGCCAGCAGCTTGGTGGCAGACCAAGAGACCCAGTACTTC.

Here the CDR3 DNA reads TGTGCCACCAGCACCGGGACAGGGGGCTACGAGCAGTACTTC. Its protein product is CATSTGTGGYEQYF. The chain links TRBV15 to TRBJ2-7; 11 nucleotides line up with TRBD1. This CDR3 comprises 14 residues. V trimming: 4 bases; J trimming: 3 bases; junction bases outside the gene matches: 2. CDR1 and CDR2 from the germline V gene are LNHNV and YYDKDF (reference sequence).

The rearrangement uses TRBV7-8 and TRBJ1-5; possible D gene TRBD1, 5 bases. The CDR3 consists of 12 residues. Germline CDR1 is SGHVS and CDR2 is FQNEAQ. The germline V and J ends were trimmed by 2 bases and 6 bases, with 5 bases remaining between them. Here the CDR3 reads CASSLRGQPQHF. The DNA for the CDR3 is TGTGCCAGCAGCTTAAGGGGTCAGCCCCAGCATTTT.

This clone was found once. The chain has TRBV18 and TRBJ1-2; D uncertain. Trimming shortened V by 0 bases and J by 2 bases, and 7 bases separated the two germline ends. This CDR3 comprises 14 residues. The germline CDR1 and CDR2 sequences are KGHSH and LQKENI. CDR3 residues: CASSPPNWNYGYTF. The CDR3 nucleotides read TGTGCCAGCTCACCACCGAACTGGAACTATGGCTACACCTTC.

There are a few counts of this clone. The V call is TRBV7-8, the J call TRBJ1-5; D is possibly TRBD1 (5 bases). V was shortened by 1 base and J by 3 bases, with 10 bases between the two germline ends. This CDR3 contains 15 residues. Looked up from germline, CDR1 is SGHVS and CDR2 is FQNEAQ. The CDR3 is CASSLGGGNNQPQHF. DNA for the CDR3: TGTGCCAGCAGCTTAGGGGGGGGGAACAATCAGCCCCAGCATTTT. The complete variable domain, with remaining parts taken from reference TRBV7-8 and TRBJ1-5, reads GAGVSQSPRYKVAKRGQDVALRCDPISGHVSLFWYQQALGQGPEFLTYFQNEAQLDKSGLPSDRFFAERPEGSVSTLKIQRTQQEDSAVYLCASSLGGGNNQPQHFGDGTRLSIL.

The chain recombines TRBV6-1 with TRBJ1-1; weak D call: TRBD1 (5 bases). CDR3 size: 13 residues. Germline-derived CDR1 and CDR2 are MNHNS and SASEGT. With 7 bases removed from V and 1 base from J, the gap between germline ends came to 10 bases. CDR3 residues: CASTGIRNTEAFF. DNA of the CDR3: TGTGCCAGCACAGGGATACGGAACACTGAAGCTTTCTTT.

This chain links TRBV13 with TRBJ1-4, with D hard to call. V was shortened by 1 base and J by 0 bases, with 6 bases between the two germline ends. Germline lookup yields CDR1 PRHDT and CDR2 FYEKMQ (reference sequence). This CDR3 comprises 15 residues. The CDR3 nucleotides read TGTGCCAGCAGCTTAGACAGTGCAACTAATGAAAAACTGTTTTTT. Its translation is CASSLDSATNEKLFF.

The genes are TRBV6-1 and TRBJ2-7; TRBD2 is a possible D gene (6 bases). V lost 5 bases and J 2 bases, leaving 16 bases between the germline ends. The CDR3 length is 15 residues. Germline values: CDR1 MNHNS, CDR2 SASEGT. The CDR3 reads CASSQEGSGPYEQYF. CDR3 nucleotides: TGTGCCAGCAGTCAGGAGGGATCGGGGCCCTACGAGCAGTACTTC.

The CDR3 DNA reads TGTGCCAGCAGTTTCTCCTGGACAGGGGTTGCAGAGACCCAGTACTTC. The encoded protein is CASSFSWTGVAETQYF. The gene calls are TRBV6-5 and TRBJ2-5, with TRBD1 matching 9 bases. The CDR3 sequence is 16 residues long. V shed 4 bases, J shed 4 bases, and the junction held 10 bases outside the gene matches. The V gene's germline CDR1 is MNHEY and CDR2 SVGAGI.

The sample holds a few counts of this clone. V is TRBV5-6 and J is TRBJ1-2, with 12 positions matching TRBD1. The germline gives CDR1 SGHDT, CDR2 YYEEEE. The CDR3 has 15 amino acids. Germline trimming cut 2 bases from V and 7 bases from J; bases unmatched to any gene: 6. The DNA for the CDR3 is TGTGCCAGCAGCTTCCGGGACAGGGGGCAGATTGGCTACACCTTC. Protein product: CASSFRDRGQIGYTF.

V and J are TRBV9 and TRBJ1-1, with TRBD1 matching 8 bases. The CDR3 consists of 14 residues. The trim removed 2 bases at V and 1 base at J, leaving 1 base unmatched. Germline V gene lookup returns CDR1 SGDLS and CDR2 YYNGEE. CDR3 DNA: TGTGCCAGCAGCGTCGACAGGGGGAACACTGAAGCTTTCTTT. Translation: CASSVDRGNTEAFF.

V is TRBV7-9 and J is TRBJ2-1; D possibly corresponds to TRBD1 (6 bases). The CDR3 extends over 13 amino acids. Germline assignment: CDR1 SEHNR and CDR2 FQNEAQ (reference sequence). Trimming took off 1 base at V and 8 bases at J, with 9 bases between the two ends. Written as DNA, the CDR3 is TGTGCCAGCAGCTTAGGAGGGGGATATGAGCAGTTCTTC. Its protein product is CASSLGGGYEQFF.

This chain uses TRBV6-1 with TRBJ1-1, with D perhaps matching TRBD1 (6 bases). The CDR3 length is 15 residues. The V gene's germline CDR1 is MNHNS and CDR2 SASEGT. Trimming removed 0 bases at V and 1 base at J, with 9 bases between. The chain's CDR3 is CASSEARRGNTEAFF. CDR3 bases: TGTGCCAGCAGTGAAGCGCGCAGGGGGAACACTGAAGCTTTCTTT.

As to this clone: The sample carries other DNA sequences with the same CDR3. This chain joins TRBV27 and TRBJ2-5, with 10 bases aligning to TRBD1. Trimming removed 2 bases from V and 2 bases from J; junction bases left unmatched: 2. The CDR3 has 15 residues. Germline CDR1 is MNHEY and CDR2 is SMNVEV (reference sequence). The CDR3 DNA reads as TGTGCCAGCAGTTTACGGACAGGGGGACAAGAGACCCAGTACTTC. It is translated as CASSLRTGGQETQYF.

This clone was recorded a few times. The V gene is TRBV27, the J gene TRBJ1-1, with 7 bases aligning to TRBD1. The germline gives CDR1 MNHEY, CDR2 SMNVEV (reference sequence). V trimming: 1 base; J trimming: 9 bases; junction bases outside the gene matches: 8. CDR3 size: 14 residues. The CDR3 bases are TGTGCCAGCAGTTTATTATCTCAGGGGGTAAAAGCTTTCTTT. Translating gives CASSLLSQGVKAFF.

The rearrangement uses TRBV18 and TRBJ2-7; 9 bases fit TRBD1. The CDR3 runs to 15 residues. CDR1 is KGHSH, CDR2 LQKENI, per germline. The J segment lost 1 base and the V segment lost 7 bases, leaving 8 bases of the junction unmatched. The CDR3 region is CASFSRGTGSYEQYF. The CDR3 DNA follows: TGTGCCAGCTTCTCTCGAGGGACAGGGTCCTACGAGCAGTACTTC.